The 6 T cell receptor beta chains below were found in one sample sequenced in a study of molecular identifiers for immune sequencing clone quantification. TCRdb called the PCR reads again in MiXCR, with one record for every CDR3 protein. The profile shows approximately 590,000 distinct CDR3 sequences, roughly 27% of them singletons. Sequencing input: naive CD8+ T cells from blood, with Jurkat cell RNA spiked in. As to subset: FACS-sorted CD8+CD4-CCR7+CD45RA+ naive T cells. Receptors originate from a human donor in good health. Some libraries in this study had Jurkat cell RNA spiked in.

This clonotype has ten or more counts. The CDR3 loop is CASSLAGSAAYEQYF. Here the CDR3 DNA reads TGCGCCAGCAGCTTGGCCGGCAGTGCCGCCTACGAGCAGTACTTC. The chain is built from TRBV5-1 and TRBJ2-7; no reliable D call. V dropped 0 bases and J dropped 2 bases, with 12 bases sitting between them. Germline V gene data show CDR1 as SGHRS and CDR2 as YFSETQ. This CDR3 is 15 amino acids long.

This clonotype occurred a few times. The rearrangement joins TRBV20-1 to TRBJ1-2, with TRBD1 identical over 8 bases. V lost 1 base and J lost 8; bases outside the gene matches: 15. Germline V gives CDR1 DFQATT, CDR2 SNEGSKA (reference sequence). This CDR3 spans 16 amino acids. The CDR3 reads CSARVNDDRGSLGYTF. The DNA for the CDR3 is TGCAGTGCTAGAGTAAATGATGACAGGGGATCACTCGGCTACACCTTC.

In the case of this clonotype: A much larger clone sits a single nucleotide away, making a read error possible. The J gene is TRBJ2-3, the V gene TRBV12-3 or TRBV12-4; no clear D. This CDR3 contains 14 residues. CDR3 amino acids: CASSFSLGTETQYF. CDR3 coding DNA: TGTGCCAGCAGTTTTAGCCTAGGCACAGAAACGCAGTATTTT.

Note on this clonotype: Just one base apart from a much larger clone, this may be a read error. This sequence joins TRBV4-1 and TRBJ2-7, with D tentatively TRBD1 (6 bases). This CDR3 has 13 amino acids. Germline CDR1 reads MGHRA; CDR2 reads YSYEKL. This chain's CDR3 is CANSDGTIHEQYF. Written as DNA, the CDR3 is TGCGCCAACAGCGACGGGACAATCCACGAGCAGTACTTC.

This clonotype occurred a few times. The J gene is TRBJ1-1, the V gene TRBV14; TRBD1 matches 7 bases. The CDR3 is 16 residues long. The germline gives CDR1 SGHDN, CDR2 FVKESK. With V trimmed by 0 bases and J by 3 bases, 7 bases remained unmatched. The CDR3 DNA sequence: TGTGCCAGCAGCCAAGATATGGAGGGGGCGCACACTGAAGCTTTCTTT. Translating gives CASSQDMEGAHTEAFF.

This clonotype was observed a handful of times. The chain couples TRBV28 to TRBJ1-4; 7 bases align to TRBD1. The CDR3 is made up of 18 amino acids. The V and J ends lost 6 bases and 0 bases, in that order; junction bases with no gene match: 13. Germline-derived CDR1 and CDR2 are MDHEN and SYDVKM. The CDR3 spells CASRRRGQNLPTNEKLFF. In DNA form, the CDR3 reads TGTGCCAGCAGGCGCCGGGGACAGAACTTACCAACTAATGAAAAACTGTTTTTT.